This T cell receptor (beta chain) stems from a study of identical twins. Remarks on this clonotype: Antigen specificity is unknown.

General observations from the study: Abundant beta clonotypes from cord blood had fewer insertions, unlike memory repertoires, which showed none.

TCRdb re-derived calls from the 5' RACE reads in MiXCR, one entry per CDR3 protein. The table shows around 300,000 distinct CDR3 sequences, with under 9.5% occurring only once. This CDR3 is built from 13 residues. Germline CDR1 KGHDR, CDR2 SFDVKD. V lost 5 bases to trimming and J lost 7 bases, with 11 bases between them. These data were also reused for a study on yellow fever vaccine responses in identical twins.

The TCR sequence derives from a woman aged 18-35 years in good health. The chain carries TRBV24-1 and TRBJ1-5, with D tentatively TRBD1 (5 bases). Specimen: memory (CD45RO+) T cells sorted from blood. This CDR3 reads CATSALGGQPQHF. In nucleotides, the CDR3 is TGTGCCACCAGTGCCCTGGGGGGACAGCCCCAGCATTTT.